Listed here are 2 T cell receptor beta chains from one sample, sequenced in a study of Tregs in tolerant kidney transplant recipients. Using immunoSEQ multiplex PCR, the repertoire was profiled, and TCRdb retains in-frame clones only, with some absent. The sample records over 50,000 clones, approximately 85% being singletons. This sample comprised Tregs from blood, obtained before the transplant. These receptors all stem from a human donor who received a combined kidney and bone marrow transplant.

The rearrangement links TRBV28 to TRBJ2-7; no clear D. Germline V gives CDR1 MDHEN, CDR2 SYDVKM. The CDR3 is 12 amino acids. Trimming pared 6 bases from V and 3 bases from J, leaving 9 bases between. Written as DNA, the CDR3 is TGTGCCAGCAGCCTCCAAAGCTACGAGCAGTACTTC. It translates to CASSLQSYEQYF.

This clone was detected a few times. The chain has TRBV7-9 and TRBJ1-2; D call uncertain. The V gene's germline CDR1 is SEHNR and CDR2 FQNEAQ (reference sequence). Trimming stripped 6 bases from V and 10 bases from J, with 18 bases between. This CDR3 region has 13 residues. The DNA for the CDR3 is TGTGCCAGCAGTTCCAAGGACCGAGAAGACTACACCTTC. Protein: CASSSKDREDYTF.